This T cell receptor (beta chain) was documented in a study of T cell repertoires in cytomegalovirus infection (dated by TCRdb to between 2018 and 2020). Study-wide context: The peptide stimulations were aimed at well-studied HLA-B-restricted epitopes as well as recently identified HLA-C-restricted CMV epitopes, whose presentation resists viral immunomodulation. Because public TCR beta signatures pointed to carriage of CMV infection together with the matching HLA type, the HLA type of each donor mattered for the analysis.

This clonotype appeared a few times. Its antigen target is currently unknown. The record has no base qualities; no much larger clone is one base away. The treatment or condition label of this sample denotes: in vitro stimulation with specific CMV peptide epitopes to enrich CMV-specific T cells. Reads for this sample came from an Illumina HiSeq 1500. TCRdb ran its own pipeline on the public reads, namely fastp trimming at Q25 and MiXCR clone calling, and kept in-frame beta chains. Under each unique CDR3 protein, matching rows form one entry showing the most common genes and DNA. Counted in this sample were 100,000 to 120,000 distinct CDR3 sequences; around 30% of them appeared once. The ten top clones hold around two fifths of the sample. What the study reported, not specific to this receptor: In both this cohort and an independent cohort of several hundred donors, the cumulative frequency of public TCR beta family members distinguished carriers of CMV infection plus the relevant HLA type. The ex vivo response was dominated by HLA-C-restricted CMV-specific TCR beta clonotypes, which also provided the single most frequent clonotype in two of eight donors.

Specimen: CD8+ T cells from cultured PBMCs, collected from culture after CMV antigen stimulation. This clonotype was sampled from a human donor in good health (CMV status not recorded). Some clones in this sample may be carry-over from other donors' samples.

The sequenced DNA: TGTGCCAGCAGCCCGCTTGCGGCGGGGGGGACAGATACGCAGTATTTT. Translated, it reads CASSPLAAGGTDTQYF. The chain uses TRBV7-8 and TRBJ2-3; 9 of the junction bases match TRBD2. CDR1 and CDR2 are read off the germline V gene as SGHVS and FQNEAQ. Its CDR3 holds 16 amino acids, cysteine through phenylalanine. Only CDR3 DNA is held: 48 bases, read in frame from base 1. Unmatched junction bases come to 9, with V trimmed by 5 bases and J by 3 bases.